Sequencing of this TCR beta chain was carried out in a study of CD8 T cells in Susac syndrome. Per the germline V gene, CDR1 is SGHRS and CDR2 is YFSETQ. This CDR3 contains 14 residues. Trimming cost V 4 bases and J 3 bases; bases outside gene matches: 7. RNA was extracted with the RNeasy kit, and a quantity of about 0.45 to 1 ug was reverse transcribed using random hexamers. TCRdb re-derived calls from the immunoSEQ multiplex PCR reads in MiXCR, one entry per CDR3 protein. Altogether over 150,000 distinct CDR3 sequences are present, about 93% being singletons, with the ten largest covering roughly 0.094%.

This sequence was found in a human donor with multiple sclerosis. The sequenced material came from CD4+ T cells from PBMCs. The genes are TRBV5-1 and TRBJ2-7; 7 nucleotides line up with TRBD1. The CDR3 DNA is TGCGCCAGCAGCGAGCCGGGACAGATCTACGAGCAGTACTTC. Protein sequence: CASSEPGQIYEQYF. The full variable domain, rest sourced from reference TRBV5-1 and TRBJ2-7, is KAGVTQTPRYLIKTRGQQVTLSCSPISGHRSVSWYQQTPGQGLQFLFEYFSETQRNKGNFPGRFSGRQFSNSRSEMNVSTLELGDSALYLCASSEPGQIYEQYFGPGTRLTVT.